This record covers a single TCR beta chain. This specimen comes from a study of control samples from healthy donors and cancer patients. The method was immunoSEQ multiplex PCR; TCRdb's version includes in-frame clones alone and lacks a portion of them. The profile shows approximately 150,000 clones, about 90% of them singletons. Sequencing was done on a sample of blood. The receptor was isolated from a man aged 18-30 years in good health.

Here the CDR3 reads CASSVGGTGEGYGYTF. CDR3 DNA sequence: TGCGCCAGCAGCGTCGGCGGGACAGGGGAGGGATATGGCTACACCTTC. The rearrangement uses TRBV5-1 and TRBJ1-2; 10 bases map to TRBD1. From germline, CDR1 is SGHRS and CDR2 YFSETQ. The ends lost 4 bases at V and 5 bases at J; junction bases unmatched: 11. This CDR3 is 16 amino acids long.